The 25 T cell receptor beta chains presented below share a single source sample, sequenced in a study of blood T cell repertoires in COVID-19. Only in-frame clones appear in the TCRdb table, and some are missing; sequencing was by immunoSEQ multiplex PCR. The top ten clones hold 2% to 2.5% of a sample with around 200,000 clones, roughly nine tenths of them seen once. Sequenced material: PBMCs or T cells enriched from blood (not recorded which). The receptors here all came from a middle-aged woman with acute COVID-19.

The rearrangement uses TRBV13 and TRBJ2-7; maybe TRBD1 (5 bases). CDR1 is PRHDT, CDR2 FYEKMQ, per germline (reference sequence). This CDR3 spans 14 amino acids. The V end lost 7 bases, the J end lost 2 bases, and 15 bases lay between the germline ends. The CDR3 nucleotides are TGTGCCAGCACCACAGGTCGTAGAACCTACGAGCAGTACTTC. Amino acid sequence: CASTTGRRTYEQYF.

This chain joins TRBV19 and TRBJ1-6; TRBD1 matches at 10 bases. In germline, CDR1 is LNHDA, CDR2 SQIVND (reference sequence). The CDR3 extends over 15 amino acids. Trimming removed 5 bases from V and 7 bases from J; junction bases left unmatched: 5. CDR3 protein: CASSDPGQGNSPLHF. The DNA of the CDR3 is TGTGCCAGTAGTGATCCGGGACAGGGGAATTCACCCCTCCACTTT.

The rearrangement links TRBV4-1 to TRBJ2-3; 11 bases map to TRBD2. The trim removed 5 bases at V and 0 bases at J, leaving 10 bases unmatched. Germline V gene sequence: CDR1 MGHRA, CDR2 YSYEKL. The CDR3 loop spans 18 amino acids. The CDR3 is CASSFGLAGLSSTDTQYF. CDR3 bases: TGCGCCAGCAGCTTTGGACTAGCGGGTCTCTCTAGCACAGATACGCAGTATTTT.

V usage is TRBV25-1 and J usage is TRBJ1-1; D is uncertain. The CDR3 has 13 amino acids. The ends were cut back, 1 base at V and 4 bases at J, with 7 bases in the middle. The germline CDR1 and CDR2 sequences are MGHDK and SYGVNS. CDR3 in DNA: TGTGCCAGCAGTGAATCGAGGGCCACTGAAGCTTTCTTT. Translation gives CASSESRATEAFF.

This rearrangement joins TRBV7-3 to TRBJ2-7, with D perhaps TRBD2 (6 bases). CDR3 size: 13 residues. Germline loops: CDR1 SGHTA, CDR2 FQGTGA. The V end was cut by 5 bases, the J end by 3 bases, with 11 bases between. CDR3 amino acids: CASSRRAGYEQYF. The CDR3 DNA reads TGTGCCAGCAGCCGGAGGGCCGGCTACGAGCAGTACTTC.

The J gene is TRBJ1-1, the V gene TRBV6-4; D unclear. Trimming took 2 bases from V and 0 from J, leaving 16 bases between them. CDR3 length: 17 amino acids. Germline V gives CDR1 MRHNA, CDR2 SNTAGT. The CDR3 sequence is CASSDGPAGVVNTEAFF. CDR3 bases: TGTGCCAGCAGTGACGGTCCCGCAGGTGTCGTGAACACTGAAGCTTTCTTT.

The chain has TRBV5-1 and TRBJ1-2; TRBD1 matches at 8 bases. Germline V gives CDR1 SGHRS, CDR2 YFSETQ. J gave up 3 bases and V 0 bases, and 4 bases lay outside the gene matches. The CDR3 totals 15 residues. Here the CDR3 reads CASSLGSGGDYGYTF. CDR3 in DNA: TGCGCCAGCAGCTTGGGTTCAGGGGGCGACTATGGCTACACCTTC.

V gene TRBV29-1 combines with J gene TRBJ2-5; D remains ambiguous. The CDR3 spans 12 residues. Trimming stripped 0 bases from V and 2 bases from J, with 4 bases between. Germline V gene sequence: CDR1 SQVTM, CDR2 ANQGSEA. CDR3 nucleotide sequence: TGCAGCGTTGAAGATCTTCAAGAGACCCAGTACTTC. Translated, it gives CSVEDLQETQYF. Using reference TRBV29-1 and TRBJ2-5 for the parts outside the CDR3, the full variable domain is SAVISQKPSRDICQRGTSLTIQCQVDSQVTMMFWYRQQPGQSLTLIATANQGSEATYESGFVIDKFPISRPNLTFSTLTVSNMSPEDSSIYLCSVEDLQETQYFGPGTRLLVL.

The rearrangement joins TRBV4-1 to TRBJ2-1; 7 bases align to TRBD2. Trimming at V came to 5 bases and at J to 5 bases, leaving 9 bases not matched to a gene. Per germline, CDR1 MGHRA and CDR2 YSYEKL. This CDR3 is built from 15 residues. CDR3 in DNA: TGCGCCAGCAGCTTCCTAGCGGCCCTCAACAATGAGCAGTTCTTC. Translated: CASSFLAALNNEQFF.

This rearrangement joins TRBV27 to TRBJ2-7, with unresolved D. V gave up 5 bases and J gave up 1 base, with 12 bases separating them. There are 14 residues in the CDR3. Germline CDR1 MNHEY, CDR2 SMNVEV (reference sequence). The DNA for the CDR3 is TGTGCCAGCAGTCGAGATAGGAGTTCCTACGAGCAGTACTTC. Amino acid sequence: CASSRDRSSYEQYF.

This rearrangement joins TRBV24-1 to TRBJ2-7; D is possibly TRBD2 (7 bases). V lost 10 bases to trimming and J lost 3 bases, with 12 bases between them. Germline V lookup: CDR1 KGHDR, CDR2 SFDVKD. The CDR3 sequence is 12 residues long. The CDR3 nucleotides read TGTGCCACGGAGGGGGGGGACTACGAGCAGTACTTC. Translation: CATEGGDYEQYF.

This clone was seen a few times. The CDR3 nucleotides are TGTGCCTGGAGTGGGGGGCTCGTACCCGGGGAGCTGTTTTTT. Amino acid sequence: CAWSGGLVPGELFF. The gene calls are TRBV30 and TRBJ2-2; possibly TRBD1 for D (6 bases). The CDR3 spans 14 residues. Germline V CDR1 and CDR2: GTSNPN, SVGIG (reference sequence). The V gene lost 1 base and the J gene lost 6 bases, with 12 bases spanning the gap. Combining the CDR3 with reference TRBV30 and TRBJ2-2 gives the whole variable domain SQTIHQWPATLVQPVGSPLSLECTVEGTSNPNLYWYRQAAGRGLQLLFYSVGIGQISSEVPQNLSASRPQDRQFILSSKKLLLSDSGFYLCAWSGGLVPGELFFGEGSRLTVL.

The V gene is TRBV10-3, the J gene TRBJ1-2; D perhaps matches TRBD1 (5 bases). The CDR3 is 17 amino acids. Per the germline V gene, CDR1 is ENHRY and CDR2 is SYGVKD. The ends were cut back, 3 bases at V and 3 bases at J, with 20 bases in the middle. The CDR3 sequence is CAISELGPQGDYYGYTF. The CDR3 DNA reads as TGTGCCATCAGTGAATTGGGGCCCCAAGGTGACTACTATGGCTACACCTTC.

The rearrangement uses TRBV6-5 and TRBJ1-5; D unclear. The germline CDR1 and CDR2 sequences are MNHEY and SVGAGI. The CDR3 loop spans 14 amino acids. The V and J ends lost 8 bases and 3 bases respectively, with 14 bases between them. The CDR3 DNA sequence: TGTGCCAGCTCTGAATCGGGTTCCAATCAGCCCCAGCATTTT. Translation gives CASSESGSNQPQHF.

This chain connects TRBV19 to TRBJ1-5; 7 nucleotides agree with TRBD1. Germline V CDR1 and CDR2: LNHDA, SQIVND (reference sequence). With 11 bases clipped from V and 5 bases from J, the junction kept 9 bases outside the gene matches. There are 13 residues in the CDR3. CDR3 bases: TGTGCCGCTGGGACAGTTACTTATCAGCCCCAGCATTTT. Translating gives CAAGTVTYQPQHF.

This clone showed up just once. This chain uses TRBV19 with TRBJ1-2; D is undetermined. CDR3 length: 15 residues. Germline V CDR1 and CDR2: LNHDA, SQIVND (reference sequence). V was pared by 3 bases and J by 0 bases, with 11 bases between. CDR3 region: CASSMRQNSNYGYTF. CDR3 sequence (DNA): TGTGCCAGTAGTATGAGGCAGAACTCTAACTATGGCTACACCTTC.

The chain has TRBV24-1 and TRBJ1-1; weak D call: TRBD1 (5 bases). The CDR3 spans 13 residues. Trimming pared 7 bases from V and 1 base from J, leaving 9 bases between. Per germline, CDR1 KGHDR and CDR2 SFDVKD. The CDR3, as DNA: TGTGCCACCAGCTCACAGGCGAACACTGAAGCTTTCTTT. Amino acids: CATSSQANTEAFF.

The rearrangement links TRBV6-5 to TRBJ1-5; the D gene is possibly TRBD1 (5 bases). This CDR3 region has 14 residues. Looked up from germline, CDR1 is MNHEY and CDR2 is SVGAGI. Trimming stripped 8 bases from V and 2 bases from J, with 13 bases between. The CDR3 loop reads CASSGGRRNQPQHF. CDR3 DNA sequence: TGTGCCAGCTCGGGGGGGAGGCGCAATCAGCCCCAGCATTTT.

This sequence joins TRBV29-1 and TRBJ2-7, with 7 bases identical to TRBD2. The germline CDR1 and CDR2 sequences are SQVTM and ANQGSEA. The CDR3 has 13 amino acids. Trimming at V came to 7 bases and at J to 2 bases, leaving 8 bases not matched to a gene. The CDR3 loop reads CSALAGRAYEQYF. CDR3 nucleotides: TGCAGCGCCTTAGCGGGTAGAGCCTACGAGCAGTACTTC.

V is TRBV30 and J is TRBJ2-7; 8 bases match TRBD1. J gave up 6 bases and V 3 bases, and 7 bases lay outside the gene matches. This CDR3 comprises 13 residues. Per germline, CDR1 GTSNPN and CDR2 SVGIG (reference sequence). The CDR3 sequence is CAWSLGQVFEQYF. CDR3 DNA sequence: TGTGCCTGGAGCTTGGGACAGGTTTTCGAGCAGTACTTC.

This rearrangement joins TRBV7-3 to TRBJ1-6, with 11 bases lining up with TRBD1. CDR3 length: 14 residues. V lost 4 bases to trimming and J lost 10 bases; unmatched junction nucleotides: 3. Germline lookup yields CDR1 SGHTA and CDR2 FQGTGA. The CDR3 here is CASSWTGGNSPLHF. In nucleotides, the CDR3 is TGTGCCAGCAGCTGGACAGGGGGCAACTCACCCCTCCACTTT.

The V call is TRBV10-2, the J call TRBJ2-1, with D possibly being TRBD1 (5 bases). Per germline, CDR1 WSHSY and CDR2 SAAADI. There are 12 residues in the CDR3. Deletions cut 6 bases from V and 4 bases from J, with 7 bases between. The DNA for the CDR3 is TGCGCCAGCAGGGGGCAGTACAATGAGCAGTTCTTC. Translated, it gives CASRGQYNEQFF.

V usage is TRBV25-1 and J usage is TRBJ1-2; TRBD1 might be the D (6 bases). Germline V gives CDR1 MGHDK, CDR2 SYGVNS. V lost 5 bases, J lost 1 base, and 14 bases lay in between. The CDR3 extends over 15 amino acids. CDR3 sequence reads: CASSSMEGGNYGYTF. The CDR3 DNA follows: TGTGCCAGCAGTTCCATGGAAGGGGGTAACTATGGCTACACCTTC.

In its sample, this clone was seen a few times. The genes are TRBV19 and TRBJ2-7; TRBD1 might be the D (5 bases). The CDR3 sequence is 14 residues long. Trimming removed 6 bases at V and 4 bases at J, with 16 bases between. Germline-derived CDR1 and CDR2 are LNHDA and SQIVND (reference sequence). The CDR3 sequence: CASRGSIRVYEQYF. The CDR3 nucleotides read TGTGCCAGTAGGGGGTCAATCAGGGTTTACGAGCAGTACTTC.

The sample holds a few counts of this clone. The chain couples TRBV29-1 to TRBJ1-2; D unclear. The CDR3 covers 13 residues. Germline CDR1 and CDR2: SQVTM and ANQGSEA. The germline V and J ends were trimmed by 3 bases and 4 bases, with 12 bases remaining between them. CDR3: CSVEKGGGYGYTF. The CDR3 DNA sequence: TGCAGCGTTGAGAAGGGCGGAGGCTATGGCTACACCTTC.